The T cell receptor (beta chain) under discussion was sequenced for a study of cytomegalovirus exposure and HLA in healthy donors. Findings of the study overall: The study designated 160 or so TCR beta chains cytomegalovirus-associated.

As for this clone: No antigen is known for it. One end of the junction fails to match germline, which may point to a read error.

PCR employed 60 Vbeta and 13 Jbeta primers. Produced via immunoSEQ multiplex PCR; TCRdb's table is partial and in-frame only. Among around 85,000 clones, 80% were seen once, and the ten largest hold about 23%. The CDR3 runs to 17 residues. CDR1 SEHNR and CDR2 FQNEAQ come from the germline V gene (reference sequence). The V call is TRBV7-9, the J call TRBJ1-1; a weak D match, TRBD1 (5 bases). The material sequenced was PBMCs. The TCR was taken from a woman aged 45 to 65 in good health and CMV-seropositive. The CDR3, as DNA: TGTTCCAGCAGCCCTATGCGCTTCCGGGACTCTGGGGCTGAAGCTTTCTTT. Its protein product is CSSSPMRFRDSGAEAFF.